One T cell receptor beta chain is described in this entry. Its target antigen remains unknown. No base qualities exist here, and no much larger clone lies one base off it. This sample is drawn from a study of blood T cell repertoires in COVID-19 (dated by TCRdb to about 2020). The study in broad terms: The collaborator samples originated in the United States, Italy and Spain and spanned the acute and convalescent phases of COVID-19. The prospective study material was composed of cDNA or gDNA derived from T cells, B-cell-depleted T cells, or PBMCs. The dataset comprised deeply sampled blood TCRbeta repertoires from subjects exposed to, actively infected with, or recovered from COVID-19. The repertoires were made available in a free public database intended to serve as a resource for research on the immune response to SARS-CoV-2. Samples came from the ongoing ImmuneRACE study (first 160 participants) plus 1,254 subjects from 6 global collaborators. Sample metadata almost always included a de-identified subject ID, COVID-19 status, age in years and sex. Where available, HLA class I and class II types were taken from metadata supplied by the sample provider and were not determined by assay-based typing. Results the study describes overall, beyond this receptor: The quantity of clinical and demographic metadata differed by source and by participant and was supplied without curation.

Collaborating institutions collected whole blood in K2EDTA tubes following their own protocols. Collaborator samples were shipped for TCRbeta analysis as frozen whole blood, isolated PBMCs, or DNA extracted from either sample type. The CDR3, from cysteine to phenylalanine, totals 15 residues. The retained sequence is limited to the CDR3, 45 bases, with the frame set at the first base. V was cut back by 1 base and J by 6 bases, leaving a gap of 15 bases between them. According to the germline V gene, CDR1 reads SGHDN and CDR2 reads FVKESK. TCRbeta CDR3 regions were amplified from genomic DNA by means of the immunoSEQ Assay, a bias-controlled multiplex PCR. Processing in the source paper ran as follows. Within the assay, amplification of reference gene primers was used to estimate how many nucleated cells each sample contained. To quantify the absolute abundance of each unique TCRbeta CDR3 rearrangement, sequence reads were collapsed and filtered. Productive Simpson clonality was computed per sample as the square root of Simpson's diversity index over productive rearrangements. TCRdb carries this immuneACCESS record with in-frame sequences only. Its versions omit some clonotypes, under half of them owing to an unresolved V gene in the studies checked, with the rest unexplained. The DNA gave D and trimming, while V, J and clone size come from that table. This sample gives just over 650,000 clones in total; over 80% of them show up just once. The top ten clonotypes cover about 0.26% of the sample.

This clonotype originated in a woman between 18 and 29 years old with acute or convalescent COVID-19. Source material: peripheral blood. The rearrangement joined TRBV14 to TRBJ1-2; the D gene cannot be named for sure. This receptor carries the CDR3 CASSQADWLLDGYTF. The bases read TGTGCCAGCAGCCAAGCCGACTGGCTTCTGGATGGCTACACCTTC.